This passage covers 8 T cell receptor beta chains from one sample sequenced in a study of blood T cells in healthy people across ages. A second 7 to 11 cycle PCR used barcoded and J-beta primers. TCRdb re-called the 5' RACE reads through MiXCR, storing one row per CDR3 protein. The profile covers 870,000 or so distinct CDR3 sequences, with 25% to 30% appearing a single time and 15% to 20% taken by the ten largest. Specimen: blood. The source of these receptors is a woman older than 75 in good health.

This clonotype was seen repeatedly, ten times or more. This chain connects TRBV6-5 to TRBJ2-1, with 9 bases that match TRBD2. The CDR3 consists of 16 residues. In germline, CDR1 is MNHEY, CDR2 SVGAGI. With 2 bases clipped from V and 7 bases from J, the junction kept 9 bases outside the gene matches. Here the CDR3 DNA reads TGTGCCAGCAGTTACCGTCCTGCGGGGGGGCCAAATGAGCAGTTCTTC. This encodes CASSYRPAGGPNEQFF.

This clonotype was recorded once. A much bigger clone sits one base away, suggesting this may be a read error. This chain joins TRBV20-1 and TRBJ2-3, with a weak D call TRBD2 (6 bases). Germline V gene lookup returns CDR1 DFQATT and CDR2 SNEGSKA (reference sequence). The CDR3 contains 15 residues. DNA of the CDR3: TGCAGTGCTCCCGGCGGGGATGATAGCACAGGTACGCAGTATTTT. This codes for CSAPGGDDSTGTQYF.

This clonotype showed up just once. A much more abundant neighbour one base away suggests this may be a read error. The gene calls are TRBV2 and TRBJ2-3; D ambiguous. Deletions cut 3 bases from V and 11 bases from J, with 18 bases between. CDR3 size: 14 residues. Germline values: CDR1 SNHLY, CDR2 FYNNEI. CDR3 DNA sequence: TGTGCCAGCAGTGAGCGACAAGGACGATTTAAGCAGTATTTT. Protein product: CASSERQGRFKQYF.

On this clonotype itself: A much bigger clone sits one base away, suggesting this may be a read error. This chain joins TRBV7-2 and TRBJ2-4; maybe TRBD2 (7 bases). The J call is in doubt because the DNA end fits TRBJ2-5 better. Germline assignment: CDR1 SGHTA and CDR2 FQGNSA. The CDR3 is made up of 15 amino acids. This CDR3 reads CASSMGGPSRETQYF. The DNA for the CDR3 is TGTGCCAGCAGCATGGGGGGGCCGTCCCGTGAGACCCAGTACTTC.

On this clonotype: A much larger clonotype is one base distant, so this may be a read error. The rearrangement joins TRBV6-5 to TRBJ2-1; TRBD2 agrees at 16 bases. This CDR3 is 18 amino acids long. Per the germline V gene, CDR1 is MNHEY and CDR2 is SVGAGI. As DNA, the CDR3 is TGTGCCAGCAGTTACTCGGGACTAGCGGGGGGGCTCTACAATGAGCAGTGCTTC. Protein: CASSYSGLAGGLYNEQCF.

To note about this clonotype: It is likely a read error, because the conserved phenylalanine at the end of the CDR3 is missing. This rearrangement joins TRBV7-2 to TRBJ1-5; TRBD1 might be the D (5 bases). Trimming stripped 3 bases from V and 1 base from J, with 10 bases between. Germline loops: CDR1 SGHTA, CDR2 FQGNSA. The CDR3 extends over 15 amino acids. CDR3 nucleotides: TGTGCCAGCAGCTTCGGGACGGGAAGCAATCAGCCCCAGCATTCT. This sequence encodes CASSFGTGSNQPQHS.

This clonotype was seen repeatedly, ten times or more. The gene calls are TRBV5-1 and TRBJ2-1; 11 bases are a match to TRBD2. This CDR3 has 17 residues. The V gene end was trimmed by 4 bases and the J gene end by 14 bases; junction bases not matched to a gene: 20. The germline V gene has CDR1 SGHRS and CDR2 YFSETQ. The DNA for the CDR3 is TGCGCCAGCAGCGAGGACTTACTAGCGGGGGAACTAAAAGGGAAGTTCTTC. Translation gives CASSEDLLAGELKGKFF.

This clonotype came up a few times. V and J are TRBV7-8 and TRBJ1-1; D gene unclear. V lost 0 bases and J lost 5, with 13 bases in between. The germline gives CDR1 SGHVS, CDR2 FQNEAQ. This CDR3 is 15 amino acids long. CDR3 DNA: TGTGCCAGCAGCTTAGCCGCGGGATCGGGAACTGAAGCTTTCTTT. Translated, it gives CASSLAAGSGTEAFF.